Below, 2 T cell receptor beta chains from the same sample are listed, as sequenced in a study of regulatory T cells in long-lasting Graves disease (dated by TCRdb to the early 2020s). Receptors were amplified or captured by multiplex PCR. The reads were generated on an Illumina HiSeq 4000. To build TCR beta libraries, CDR3 regions were amplified by Arm-PCR using iRepertoire HTBI primers. TCRdb ran its own pipeline on the public reads, namely fastp trimming at Q25 and MiXCR clone calling, and kept in-frame beta chains. One record per CDR3 amino acid sequence lists the most common genes and DNA. This sample has 240,000 or so distinct CDR3 sequences in its table, and 20% of those were observed once. The ten largest clones add up to about 14% of the sample. This specimen's time point label, per the study, means: newly diagnosed GD, antithyroid drugs for less than 3 months. RNA was extracted from PBMCs in TRIzol for both TCR sequencing and RNA sequencing.

The sequenced sample was peripheral blood mononuclear cells (PBMCs), obtained at new diagnosis, from a patient treated with antithyroid drugs. The receptors here all came from a female donor with Graves disease.

This clonotype appeared a few times. V and J are TRBV7-3 and TRBJ2-3, with 9 bases aligning to TRBD2. Trimming cost V 2 bases and J 1 base; bases outside gene matches: 4. Germline CDR1 and CDR2: SGHTA and FQGTGA. The CDR3 contains 16 residues. The CDR3 loop is CASSLSLAGRTDTQYF. As DNA, the CDR3 is TGTGCCAGCAGCTTATCCCTAGCGGGACGCACAGATACGCAGTATTTT.

This clonotype showed up many times. The chain is built from TRBV18 and TRBJ2-1, with 12 nucleotides matching TRBD1. The CDR3 spans 15 residues. Germline assignment: CDR1 KGHSH and CDR2 LQKENI. The V segment lost 0 bases and the J segment 9 bases; nucleotides outside the gene matches: 3. The CDR3 DNA is TGTGCCAGCTCACCACCGGGGACAGGGGGCGGTGAGCAGTTCTTC. It codes for CASSPPGTGGGEQFF.